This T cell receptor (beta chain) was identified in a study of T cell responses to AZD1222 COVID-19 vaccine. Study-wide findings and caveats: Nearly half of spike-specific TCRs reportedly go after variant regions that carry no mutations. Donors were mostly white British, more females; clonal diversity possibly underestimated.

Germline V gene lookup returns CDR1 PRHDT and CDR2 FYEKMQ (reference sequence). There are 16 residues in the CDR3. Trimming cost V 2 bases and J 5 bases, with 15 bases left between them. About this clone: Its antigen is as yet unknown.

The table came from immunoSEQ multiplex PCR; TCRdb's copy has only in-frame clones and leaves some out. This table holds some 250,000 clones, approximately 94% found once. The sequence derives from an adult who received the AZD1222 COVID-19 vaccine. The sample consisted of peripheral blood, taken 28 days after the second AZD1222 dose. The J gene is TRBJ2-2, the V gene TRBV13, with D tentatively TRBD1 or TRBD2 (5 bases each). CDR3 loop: CASSLTPGPRTGELFF. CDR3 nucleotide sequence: TGTGCCAGCAGCTTAACTCCGGGACCCCGTACCGGGGAGCTGTTTTTT.